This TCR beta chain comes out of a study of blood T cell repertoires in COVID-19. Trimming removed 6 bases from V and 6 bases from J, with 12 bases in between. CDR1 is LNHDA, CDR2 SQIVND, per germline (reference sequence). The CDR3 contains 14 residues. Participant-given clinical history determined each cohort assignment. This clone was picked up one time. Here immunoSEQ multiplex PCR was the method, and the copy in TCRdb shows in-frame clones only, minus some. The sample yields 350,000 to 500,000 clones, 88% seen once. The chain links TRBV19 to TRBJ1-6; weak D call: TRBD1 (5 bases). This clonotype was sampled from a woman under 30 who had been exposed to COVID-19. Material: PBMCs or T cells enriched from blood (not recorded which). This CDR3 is CASSPVQGNSPLHF. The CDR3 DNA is TGTGCCAGTAGCCCTGTCCAGGGTAATTCACCCCTCCACTTT.